The T cell receptor (beta chain) described here comes from a study of cytomegalovirus exposure and HLA in healthy donors. Study results and limitations: Accurate HLA-A and HLA-B prediction from TCR beta sequences was reported for most subjects.

V was pared by 3 bases and J by 5 bases, with 8 bases between. Germline V gene sequence: CDR1 SNHLY, CDR2 FYNNEI. The CDR3 runs to 13 residues. The PCR ran on 60 Vbeta and 13 Jbeta primers. As handled by the study authors: The authors later counted some 76 million unique TCR beta chains, some 12 million of them shared. Data came from immunoSEQ multiplex PCR; TCRdb stores just in-frame clones and leaves some out. From that table come the V and J calls and clone size; the DNA was used to work out D and trimming. The sample has under 150,000 clones; 75% to 80% are singletons. Details on this clone: Its antigen is still unknown.

The chain joins TRBV2 to TRBJ2-1, with D unresolved. The sample taken for sequencing was PBMCs. The receptor was derived from a woman under 40 in good health and CMV-seronegative. Here the CDR3 reads CASSDVQNNEQFF. The CDR3 nucleotides read TGTGCCAGCAGTGACGTACAGAACAATGAGCAGTTCTTC. Combining the CDR3 with reference TRBV2 and TRBJ2-1 gives the whole variable domain EPEVTQTPSHQVTQMGQEVILRCVPISNHLYFYWYRQILGQKVEFLVSFYNNEISEKSEIFDDQFSVERPDGSNFTLKIRSTKLEDSAMYFCASSDVQNNEQFFGPGTRLTVL.